What follows are 8 T cell receptor beta chains derived from one specimen sequenced in a study of blood T cell repertoires in COVID-19. TCRdb's table, derived via immunoSEQ multiplex PCR, lists solely in-frame clones and lacks some. The table has just under 150,000 clones, more than 75% seen once. The sequencing sample was made of peripheral blood. These receptors were obtained from a human donor in a cohort sampled during active COVID-19.

This chain uses TRBV7-3 with TRBJ2-1, with TRBD2 matching 8 bases. The CDR3 has 16 residues. CDR1 and CDR2 from the germline V gene are SGHTA and FQGTGA. V was pared by 5 bases and J by 4 bases, with 10 bases of the junction left unmatched. The DNA of the CDR3 is TGTGCCAGCAGCGCCCAGTCCAGCGGGGGATACAATGAGCAGTTCTTC. It specifies CASSAQSSGGYNEQFF.

This clone was seen a single time. V gene TRBV27 combines with J gene TRBJ2-7, with 13 bases lining up with TRBD2. Germline lookup yields CDR1 MNHEY and CDR2 SMNVEV (reference sequence). CDR3 size: 17 residues. Trimming took 3 bases from V and 3 from J; bases not matched to a gene: 8. CDR3 in amino acids: CASSLGTSGTYHYEQYV. CDR3 in DNA: TGTGCCAGCAGTTTGGGGACTAGCGGGACCTACCACTACGAGCAGTACGTC.

The chain links TRBV30 to TRBJ2-7; 12 positions agree with TRBD1. V lost 2 bases, J lost 3 bases, and 5 bases stayed unmatched. The V gene's germline CDR1 is GTSNPN and CDR2 SVGIG (reference sequence). This CDR3 contains 15 residues. CDR3 sequence reads: CAWSQGTGGFYEQYF. The CDR3 bases are TGTGCCTGGAGTCAAGGGACAGGGGGCTTCTACGAGCAGTACTTC. Together with reference TRBV30 and TRBJ2-7, the CDR3 gives the full variable domain: SQTIHQWPATLVQPVGSPLSLECTVEGTSNPNLYWYRQAAGRGLQLLFYSVGIGQISSEVPQNLSASRPQDRQFILSSKKLLLSDSGFYLCAWSQGTGGFYEQYFGPGTRLTVT.

This clone came up a few times. The V call is TRBV30, the J call TRBJ2-5; maybe TRBD2 (6 bases). Trimming pared 0 bases from V and 5 bases from J, leaving 13 bases between. Germline lookup yields CDR1 GTSNPN and CDR2 SVGIG (reference sequence). This CDR3 spans 14 amino acids. The DNA of the CDR3 is TGTGCCTGGAGTGTACCCGGGAGTGGTGAGACCCAGTACTTC. It specifies CAWSVPGSGETQYF. The complete variable domain, with remaining parts taken from reference TRBV30 and TRBJ2-5, reads SQTIHQWPATLVQPVGSPLSLECTVEGTSNPNLYWYRQAAGRGLQLLFYSVGIGQISSEVPQNLSASRPQDRQFILSSKKLLLSDSGFYLCAWSVPGSGETQYFGPGTRLLVL.

The rearrangement links TRBV7-9 to TRBJ1-4, with no clear D. The CDR3 has 15 residues. V gave up 2 bases and J gave up 8 bases, with 15 bases separating them. Per the germline V gene, CDR1 is SEHNR and CDR2 is FQNEAQ (reference sequence). The CDR3 nucleotides are TGTGCCAGCAGCTTACGTGTTCAGGCTCAAGAAAAACTGTTTTTT. Amino acids: CASSLRVQAQEKLFF.

The chain links TRBV7-3 to TRBJ2-3, with 9 bases fitting TRBD2. CDR1 SGHTA and CDR2 FQGTGA come from the germline V gene. V lost 2 bases and J lost 1; bases outside the gene matches: 4. The CDR3 is 16 residues long. CDR3 in DNA: TGTGCCAGCAGCTTAGGGGCTAGCGGGGGCACAGATACGCAGTATTTT. Its translation: CASSLGASGGTDTQYF.

This sequence joins TRBV5-1 and TRBJ2-2; TRBD1 matches 10 bases. The CDR3 is 20 amino acids. The junction had 12 bases not matched to a gene; V was cut back by 1 base and J by 0 bases. Per the germline V gene, CDR1 is SGHRS and CDR2 is YFSETQ. The CDR3 region has the DNA TGCGCCAGCAGCTTGTCCTGGGGACAGGGGTCCCCTTCGAACACCGGGGAGCTGTTTTTT. Translating it yields CASSLSWGQGSPSNTGELFF.

The V gene is TRBV29-1, the J gene TRBJ2-7, with D possibly being TRBD1 (6 bases). Germline V gene data show CDR1 as SQVTM and CDR2 as ANQGSEA. The V gene lost 6 bases and the J gene lost 5 bases, with 8 bases spanning the gap. The CDR3 has 10 amino acids. CDR3 loop: CSVRDNEQYF. In nucleotides, the CDR3 is TGCAGCGTCAGGGACAACGAGCAGTACTTC.